This TCR beta chain was retrieved from a study of T cell responses to AZD1222 COVID-19 vaccine. Regarding the study as a whole: Regions 160-218 and 743-854 held dominance among vaccine-associated CD4 TCRs, which spanned spike. Donors were chiefly white British, with a greater number of females, and clonal diversity was perhaps underestimated.

Deletions cut 2 bases from V and 0 bases from J, with 7 bases between. Germline V gene data show CDR1 as GTSNPN and CDR2 as SVGIG (reference sequence). The CDR3 length is 13 residues. Note on this clone: The antigen is unknown.

Only in-frame clones appear in the TCRdb table, and some are missing; sequencing was by immunoSEQ multiplex PCR. The sample holds some 120,000 clones, around 85% seen once. The chain has TRBV30 and TRBJ1-1; D gene uncertain. The specimen was peripheral blood, collected on day 0 of AZD1222 vaccination. The sequence derives from an adult in good health. For the CDR3, the DNA is TGTGCCTGGAGTCTCGGAATGAACACTGAAGCTTTCTTT. Encoded protein: CAWSLGMNTEAFF.